Following are 28 T cell receptor beta chains from one sample sequenced in a study of control samples from healthy donors and cancer patients. Sequencing used immunoSEQ multiplex PCR; TCRdb keeps in-frame clones, though not all of them. The sample has some 80,000 clones; around 94% are singletons. The specimen was blood. The receptors derive from a woman aged 55 to 70 in good health.

In regard to this clone: Other nucleotide sequences in the sample specify the same CDR3. DNA for the CDR3: TGCGCCAGCAGCTTCCAAGAGACCCAGTACTTC. It is translated as CASSFQETQYF. The gene calls are TRBV5-1 and TRBJ2-5; D remains ambiguous. Trimming left V 2 bases short and J 1 base short, with 0 bases between. CDR1 and CDR2 from the germline V gene are SGHRS and YFSETQ. The CDR3 sequence is 11 residues long.

This clone was seen just once. The genes are TRBV5-1 and TRBJ1-1, with a tentative D call TRBD1 (6 bases). The CDR3 spans 15 residues. The germline CDR1 and CDR2 sequences are SGHRS and YFSETQ. Trimming cost V 5 bases and J 1 base, with 15 bases left between them. In nucleotides, the CDR3 is TGCGCCAGCAGGATCTTCCTGACAGGGAACACTGAAGCTTTCTTT. It is translated as CASRIFLTGNTEAFF.

The V gene is TRBV7-8, the J gene TRBJ2-1; 9 bases agree with TRBD2. The CDR3 is made up of 15 amino acids. Germline lookup yields CDR1 SGHVS and CDR2 FQNEAQ. V trimming: 3 bases; J trimming: 8 bases; junction bases outside the gene matches: 8. This CDR3 is CASSFTASGTYEQFF. The CDR3 nucleotides read TGTGCCAGCAGCTTCACGGCTAGCGGGACCTATGAGCAGTTCTTC.

The rearrangement links TRBV3-1 (or the pseudogene TRBV3-2) to TRBJ2-5; TRBD1 aligns across 10 bases. CDR3 length: 16 residues. J gave up 5 bases and V 4 bases, and 10 bases lay outside the gene matches. In germline, CDR1 is LGHDT, CDR2 YNNKEL (reference sequence). DNA for the CDR3: TGTGCCAGCAGCCCATCTCCGGGACAGGGGAGGGAGACCCAGTACTTC. Translated: CASSPSPGQGRETQYF.

V is TRBV28 and J is TRBJ1-3; D gene uncertain. The CDR3 has 16 amino acids. Trimming took 6 bases from V and 3 from J, leaving 18 bases between them. Per germline, CDR1 MDHEN and CDR2 SYDVKM. The CDR3 here is CASRGEGFQLGNTIYF. The DNA for the CDR3 is TGTGCCAGCAGAGGCGAGGGCTTTCAGCTTGGAAACACCATATATTTT.

The chain carries TRBV5-8 and TRBJ1-3; TRBD1 agrees at 10 bases. Germline V lookup: CDR1 SGHTS, CDR2 YDEGEE. The V segment lost 4 bases and the J segment 0 bases; nucleotides outside the gene matches: 4. The CDR3 loop spans 16 amino acids. The CDR3 nucleotides are TGTGCCAGCAGCGCTAGGACAGGGGGCTCTGGAAACACCATATATTTT. Encoded protein: CASSARTGGSGNTIYF. Variable domain in full (rest from reference TRBV5-8 and TRBJ1-3): EAGVTQSPTHLIKTRGQQATLRCSPISGHTSVYWYQQALGLGLQFLLWYDEGEERNRGNFPPRFSGRQFPNYSSELNVNALELEDSALYLCASSARTGGSGNTIYFGEGSWLTVV.

This chain joins TRBV6-5 and TRBJ1-3, with no clear D. Between the trimmed V and J ends, which lost 2 bases and 1 base, there was a span of 9 bases. Germline V gives CDR1 MNHEY, CDR2 SVGAGI. The CDR3 runs to 15 residues. The CDR3 loop reads CASSYGTGSGNTIYF. CDR3 nucleotides: TGTGCCAGCAGTTACGGCACGGGGTCTGGAAACACCATATATTTT.

The rearrangement joins TRBV30 to TRBJ2-1, with D uncertain. Germline V gene data show CDR1 as GTSNPN and CDR2 as SVGIG (reference sequence). With 0 bases removed from V and 12 bases from J, the gap between germline ends came to 12 bases. There are 12 residues in the CDR3. The DNA of the CDR3 is TGTGCCTGGAGTGTACTAAGCGCCAGGCAGTTCTTC. Translated: CAWSVLSARQFF.

This sequence joins TRBV3-1 (or the pseudogene TRBV3-2) and TRBJ2-1; D might be TRBD2 (5 bases). V was cut by 8 bases and J by 0 bases, with 5 bases left in between. The CDR3 is 12 residues long. Germline V gene sequence: CDR1 LGHDT, CDR2 YNNKEL (reference sequence). The CDR3 region is CASGSSYNEQFF. The CDR3 DNA reads as TGTGCCAGCGGGAGCTCCTACAATGAGCAGTTCTTC.

The J gene is TRBJ2-3, the V gene TRBV9; D is perhaps TRBD2 (6 bases). The germline gives CDR1 SGDLS, CDR2 YYNGEE. The CDR3 totals 16 residues. Trimming stripped 2 bases from V and 2 bases from J, with 15 bases between. In DNA form, the CDR3 reads TGTGCCAGCAGCGTTGGAACGGGAGCCCCCACAGATACGCAGTATTTT. It yields the protein CASSVGTGAPTDTQYF. The entire variable domain, with the rest obtained from reference TRBV9 and TRBJ2-3, is as follows: DSGVTQTPKHLITATGQRVTLRCSPRSGDLSVYWYQQSLDQGLQFLIQYYNGEERAKGNILERFSAQQFPDLHSELNLSSLELGDSALYFCASSVGTGAPTDTQYFGPGTRLTVL.

J is TRBJ1-2 and V is TRBV28; a weak D match, TRBD1 (6 bases). Per the germline V gene, CDR1 is MDHEN and CDR2 is SYDVKM. The CDR3 covers 15 residues. Trimming stripped 2 bases from V and 3 bases from J, with 13 bases between. In nucleotides, the CDR3 is TGTGCCAGCAGTTTAGGGCAGGGGCTGCACTATGGCTACACCTTC. This codes for CASSLGQGLHYGYTF.

This sequence joins TRBV7-2 and TRBJ2-3, with 9 bases that match TRBD2. Germline loops: CDR1 SGHTA, CDR2 FQGNSA. Losses at the gene ends were 5 bases for V and 4 bases for J; bases not matched to a gene: 4. The CDR3 extends over 14 amino acids. CDR3 sequence: CASSLSGSADTQYF. CDR3 nucleotides: TGTGCCAGCAGCCTTAGCGGGAGCGCAGATACGCAGTATTTT.

The chain links TRBV11-2 to TRBJ1-2; 7 bases match TRBD1. The CDR3 extends over 14 amino acids. Germline-derived CDR1 and CDR2 are SGHAT and FQNNGV. The trim removed 0 bases at V and 4 bases at J, leaving 2 bases unmatched. CDR3: CASSLEAGGYGYTF. CDR3 DNA: TGTGCCAGCAGCTTAGAGGCAGGGGGCTATGGCTACACCTTC.

The chain is built from TRBV7-2 and TRBJ2-3; D gene unclear. This CDR3 has 16 amino acids. Germline CDR1 SGHTA, CDR2 FQGNSA. Deletions cut 5 bases from V and 4 bases from J, with 19 bases between. The DNA of the CDR3 is TGTGCCAGCAGCCCGGCCGGATCCAATATTCCAGATACGCAGTATTTT. Protein: CASSPAGSNIPDTQYF.

This chain uses TRBV6-5 with TRBJ1-1; D may be TRBD1 (5 bases). The CDR3 is 13 amino acids. V lost 11 bases and J lost 3, with 16 bases in between. Germline V lookup: CDR1 MNHEY, CDR2 SVGAGI. This chain's CDR3 is CAGRGQWDTEAFF. CDR3 sequence (DNA): TGTGCCGGGCGGGGCCAATGGGACACTGAAGCTTTCTTT.

For this clone: Other nucleotide sequences from this sample produce the same CDR3. The rearrangement uses TRBV29-1 and TRBJ1-5; weak D call: TRBD1 (5 bases). V was pared by 5 bases and J by 1 base, with 9 bases between. Germline values: CDR1 SQVTM, CDR2 ANQGSEA. This CDR3 has 13 amino acids. The CDR3 DNA follows: TGCAGCGTTTCGGGGCAGAGCAATCAGCCCCAGCATTTT. Residues: CSVSGQSNQPQHF.

This chain links TRBV5-1 with TRBJ1-1, with D possibly TRBD1 on 6 matching bases. From germline, CDR1 is SGHRS and CDR2 YFSETQ. The CDR3 is 16 residues long. Trimming shortened V by 0 bases and J by 2 bases, and 14 bases separated the two germline ends. The CDR3 here is CASSLGPTGPNTEAFF. In nucleotides, the CDR3 is TGCGCCAGCAGCTTGGGACCGACAGGACCCAACACTGAAGCTTTCTTT.

In regard to this clone: The junction differs from germline at one of its ends, possibly a read error. The chain recombines TRBV11-3 with TRBJ2-7, with 7 positions matching TRBD2. CDR1 SGHNT and CDR2 YENEEA come from the germline V gene. The CDR3 sequence is 15 residues long. The CDR3 coding sequence is TGTGCCAGCAGCCTAGAGGCGGGGGAGGCCTACGAGCAGTACTTC. Translation gives CASSLEAGEAYEQYF.

In nucleotides, the CDR3 is TGTGCCAGTAGTATAGTTCCCGGGCAGTCGGGGCAGCCCCAGCATTTT. Its protein is CASSIVPGQSGQPQHF. The chain joins TRBV19 to TRBJ1-5, with no clear D. Trimming shortened V by 1 base and J by 7 bases, and 17 bases separated the two germline ends. The germline gives CDR1 LNHDA, CDR2 SQIVND (reference sequence). The CDR3 sequence is 16 residues long.

The rearrangement uses TRBV5-4 and TRBJ1-1; D unresolved. V was shortened by 2 bases and J by 1 base, with 6 bases between the two germline ends. The CDR3 length is 13 residues. CDR1 and CDR2 (germline): SGHNT, YYREEE (reference sequence). The CDR3 DNA follows: TGTGCCAGCAGCTTTCAAGAGAACACTGAAGCTTTCTTT. It is translated as CASSFQENTEAFF.

The chain joins TRBV6-6 to TRBJ2-1; D is perhaps TRBD2 (5 bases). Germline CDR1 is MNHNY and CDR2 is SVGAGI (reference sequence). This CDR3 is built from 16 residues. The V gene lost 0 bases and the J gene lost 7 bases, with 16 bases spanning the gap. Here the CDR3 reads CASSYSPEGEVNEQFF. The CDR3 DNA sequence: TGTGCCAGCAGTTACTCCCCCGAGGGAGAAGTAAATGAGCAGTTCTTC.

The rearrangement joins TRBV4-2 to TRBJ2-7; TRBD2 agrees at 12 bases. In germline, CDR1 is LGHNA, CDR2 YNFKEQ. After removal of 4 bases from V and 5 bases from J, the junction contained 12 bases not matched to a gene. The length of the CDR3 is 17 residues. CDR3 DNA sequence: TGTGCCAGCAGCCCGCATACCCTAGCGGGAGGGCCCAACGAGCAGTACTTC. It yields the protein CASSPHTLAGGPNEQYF.

The genes are TRBV7-9 and TRBJ1-4; the match to TRBD1 covers 7 bases. CDR1 is SEHNR and CDR2 is FQNEAQ in the germline V gene (reference sequence). V shed 3 bases, J shed 3 bases, and the junction held 4 bases outside the gene matches. The CDR3 is made up of 15 amino acids. The CDR3 loop is CASSFLGQANEKLFF. The CDR3 coding sequence is TGTGCCAGCAGCTTCCTTGGACAGGCTAATGAAAAACTGTTTTTT. The variable domain in full, completed from reference TRBV7-9 and TRBJ1-4, reads DTGVSQNPRHKITKRGQNVTFRCDPISEHNRLYWYRQTLGQGPEFLTYFQNEAQLEKSRLLSDRFSAERPKGSFSTLEIQRTEQGDSAMYLCASSFLGQANEKLFFGSGTQLSVL.

The rearrangement joins TRBV19 to TRBJ1-4; D perhaps matches TRBD1 (6 bases). The length of the CDR3 is 16 residues. Trimming took off 5 bases at V and 3 bases at J, with 16 bases between the two ends. The germline gives CDR1 LNHDA, CDR2 SQIVND (reference sequence). Here the CDR3 DNA reads TGTGCCAGTAGTTCTCGAAGACAGGCACCTAATGAAAAACTGTTTTTT. This gives the protein CASSSRRQAPNEKLFF.

V is TRBV4-3 and J is TRBJ2-7, with 10 bases fitting TRBD2. The CDR3 length is 16 residues. CDR1 and CDR2 (germline): LGHNA, YSLEER. With V trimmed by 4 bases and J by 2 bases, 8 bases remained unmatched. The CDR3 is CASSRHLAGDPYEQYF. The CDR3 nucleotides read TGCGCCAGCAGCCGGCACCTAGCGGGAGACCCCTACGAGCAGTACTTC.

The DNA of the CDR3 is TGTGCCAGCAGTTTAAGGAGACGGTACAACACCGGGGAGCTGTTTTTT. Encoded protein: CASSLRRRYNTGELFF. This rearrangement joins TRBV7-2 to TRBJ2-2; D gene uncertain. This CDR3 comprises 16 residues. Per the germline V gene, CDR1 is SGHTA and CDR2 is FQGNSA. Trimming shortened V by 6 bases and J by 2 bases, and 16 bases separated the two germline ends.

In the case of this clone: A junction boundary mismatches the germline segment, possibly from a read error. The chain uses TRBV5-4 and TRBJ2-7, with D possibly being TRBD2 (5 bases). CDR3 length: 14 amino acids. CDR1 SGHNT and CDR2 YYREEE come from the germline V gene (reference sequence). The CDR3 region is CASSPRASSHEQYF. For the CDR3, the DNA is TGTGCCAGCAGCCCCCGGGCTAGCTCCCACGAGCAGTACTTC.

The CDR3 sequence: CASSPPVAGGQETQYF. CDR3 DNA sequence: TGTGCCAGCAGCCCCCCCGTAGCGGGAGGGCAAGAGACCCAGTACTTC. V is TRBV28 and J is TRBJ2-5, with 11 bases aligning to TRBD2. Germline-derived CDR1 and CDR2 are MDHEN and SYDVKM. J lost 2 bases, V lost 6 bases, and 8 bases had no gene match. CDR3 length: 16 residues.